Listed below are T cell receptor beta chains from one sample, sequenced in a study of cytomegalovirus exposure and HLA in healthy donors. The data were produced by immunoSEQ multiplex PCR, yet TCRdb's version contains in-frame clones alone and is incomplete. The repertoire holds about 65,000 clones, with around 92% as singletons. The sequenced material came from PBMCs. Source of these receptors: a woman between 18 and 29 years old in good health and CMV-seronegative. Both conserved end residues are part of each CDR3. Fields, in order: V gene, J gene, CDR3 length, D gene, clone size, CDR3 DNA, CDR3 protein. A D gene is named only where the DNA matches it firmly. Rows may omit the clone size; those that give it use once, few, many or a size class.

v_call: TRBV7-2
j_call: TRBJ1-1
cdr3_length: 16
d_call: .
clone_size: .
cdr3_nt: TGTGCCAGCAGCTCCCAGGGAGGGATCATGAACACTGAAGCTTTCTTT
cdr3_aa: CASSSQGGIMNTEAFF

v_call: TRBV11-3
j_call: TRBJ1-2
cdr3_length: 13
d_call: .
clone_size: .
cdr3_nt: TGTGCCAGCAGCTTAGGACAGTCCTATGGCTACACCTTC
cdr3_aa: CASSLGQSYGYTF

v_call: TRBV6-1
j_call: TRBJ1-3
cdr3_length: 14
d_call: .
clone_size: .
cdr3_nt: TGTGCCAGCAGCAGACGGGCGGGCGATAACACCATATATTTT
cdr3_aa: CASSRRAGDNTIYF

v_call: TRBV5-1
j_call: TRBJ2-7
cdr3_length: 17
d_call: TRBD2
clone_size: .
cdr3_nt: TGCGCCAGCAGCTTAACAGGACTAGCGGGACGGGATGGCGAGCAGTACTTC
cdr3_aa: CASSLTGLAGRDGEQYF

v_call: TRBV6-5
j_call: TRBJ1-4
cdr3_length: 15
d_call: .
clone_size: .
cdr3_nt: TGTGCCAGCAGTTACTCTGGGGGGGCACTAGAAAAACTGTTTTTT
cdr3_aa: CASSYSGGALEKLFF

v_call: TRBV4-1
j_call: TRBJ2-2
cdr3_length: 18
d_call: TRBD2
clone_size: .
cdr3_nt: TGCGCCAGCAGCCATCAGAATAGCGGGAGGATGGGCACCGGGGAGCTGTTTTTT
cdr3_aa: CASSHQNSGRMGTGELFF

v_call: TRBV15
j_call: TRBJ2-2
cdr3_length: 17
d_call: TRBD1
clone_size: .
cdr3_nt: TGTGCCACCAGCCCTACTAGTTCCTGGGACAGGGCCGGGGAGCTGTTTTTT
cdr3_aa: CATSPTSSWDRAGELFF

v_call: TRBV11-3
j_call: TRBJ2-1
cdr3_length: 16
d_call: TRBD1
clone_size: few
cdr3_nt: TGTGCCAGCAGCTTAGGGGGACAGGCCTCTCGGAATGAGCAGTTCTTC
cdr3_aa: CASSLGGQASRNEQFF

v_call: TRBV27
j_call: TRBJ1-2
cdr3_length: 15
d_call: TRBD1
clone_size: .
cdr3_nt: TGTGCCAGCAGTTTTGTGGGACAGGGGGCGAAGGGCTACACCTTC
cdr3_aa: CASSFVGQGAKGYTF

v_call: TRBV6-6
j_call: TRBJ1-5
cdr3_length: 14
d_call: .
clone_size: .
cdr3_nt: TGTGCCAGCAGTATAAAGCCCGGGAATCAGCCCCAGCATTTT
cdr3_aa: CASSIKPGNQPQHF

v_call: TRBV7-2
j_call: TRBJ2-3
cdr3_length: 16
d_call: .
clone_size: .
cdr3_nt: TGTGCCAGCAGCTCCCTCCAGGGAGGACGAACAGATACGCAGTATTTT
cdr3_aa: CASSSLQGGRTDTQYF

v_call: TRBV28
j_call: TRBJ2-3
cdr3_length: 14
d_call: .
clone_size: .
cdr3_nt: TGTGCCAGCAGTTTGGGGGGGCGAGTAGATACGCAGTATTTT
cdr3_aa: CASSLGGRVDTQYF

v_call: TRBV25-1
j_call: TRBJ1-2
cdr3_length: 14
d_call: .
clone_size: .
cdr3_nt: TGTGCCAGCAGTGAATACGGGGGAGGGTATGGCTACACCTTC
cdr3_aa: CASSEYGGGYGYTF

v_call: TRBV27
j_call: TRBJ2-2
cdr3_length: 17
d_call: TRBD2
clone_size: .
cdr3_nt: TGTGCCAGCAGTAGCTATGTAGCGGGGGGGAACACCGGGGAGCTGTTTTTT
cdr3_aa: CASSSYVAGGNTGELFF

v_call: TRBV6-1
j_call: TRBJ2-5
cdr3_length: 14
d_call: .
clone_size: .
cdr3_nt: TGTGCCAGCAGTTCTCGTTCTAAGGAGGAGACCCAGTACTTC
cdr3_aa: CASSSRSKEETQYF

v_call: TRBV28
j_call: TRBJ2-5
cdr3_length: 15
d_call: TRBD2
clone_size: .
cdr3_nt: TGTGCCAGCAGTTTATGGCGGGAGAGGGATGAGACCCAGTACTTC
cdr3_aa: CASSLWRERDETQYF

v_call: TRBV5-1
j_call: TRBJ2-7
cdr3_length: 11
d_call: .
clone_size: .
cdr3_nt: TGCGCCAGCCGGGAGAACTACGAGCAGTACTTC
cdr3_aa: CASRENYEQYF

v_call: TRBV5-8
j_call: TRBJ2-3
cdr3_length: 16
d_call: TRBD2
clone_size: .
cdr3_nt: TGTGCCAGCAGCTTGGGGCTAGCGGGGGGGCACAATACGCAGTATTTT
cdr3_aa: CASSLGLAGGHNTQYF

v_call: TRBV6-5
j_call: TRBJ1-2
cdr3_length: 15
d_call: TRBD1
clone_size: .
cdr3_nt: TGTGCCAGCTCACGGACCGGGACAGGGGTGTATGGCTACACCTTC
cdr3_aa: CASSRTGTGVYGYTF

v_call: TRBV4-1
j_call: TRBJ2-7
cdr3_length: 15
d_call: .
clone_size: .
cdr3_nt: TGCGCCAGCAGCCAAGACATAGCCCCTAACTACGAGCAGTACTTC
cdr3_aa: CASSQDIAPNYEQYF

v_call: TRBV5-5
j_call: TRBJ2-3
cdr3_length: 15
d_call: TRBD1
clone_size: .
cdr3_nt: TGTGCCAGCAGCCAAGGGACAGGAGGAAGAGATACGCAGTATTTT
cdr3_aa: CASSQGTGGRDTQYF

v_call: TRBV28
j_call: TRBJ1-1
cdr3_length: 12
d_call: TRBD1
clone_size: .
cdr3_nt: TGTGCCAGCAGTGCGGAGGGACAGAGAGCTTTCTTT
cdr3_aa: CASSAEGQRAFF

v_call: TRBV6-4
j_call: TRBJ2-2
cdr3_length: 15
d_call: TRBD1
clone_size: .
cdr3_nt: TGTGCCAGCAGAATACAGGGGGGAAACACCGGGGAGCTGTTTTTT
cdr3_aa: CASRIQGGNTGELFF

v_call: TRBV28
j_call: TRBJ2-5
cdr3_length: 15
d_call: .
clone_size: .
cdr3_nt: TGTGCCAGCAGCACCCGTCGACACAATAAAGAGACCCAGTACTTC
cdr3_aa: CASSTRRHNKETQYF

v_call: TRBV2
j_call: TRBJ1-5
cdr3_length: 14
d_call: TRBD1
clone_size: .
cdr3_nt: TGTGCCAGCAGTGATGGGACAGCCGATCAGCCCCAGCATTTT
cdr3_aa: CASSDGTADQPQHF

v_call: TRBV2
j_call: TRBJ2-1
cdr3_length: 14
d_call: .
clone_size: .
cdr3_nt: TGTGCCAGCAGTGAAGGGGGCCGGTTGAATGAGCAGTTCTTC
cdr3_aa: CASSEGGRLNEQFF

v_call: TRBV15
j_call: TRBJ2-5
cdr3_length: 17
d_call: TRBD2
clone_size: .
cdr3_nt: TGTGCCACCAGCGGGGGACTAGCGGGAGAGGGTTGGGAGACCCAGTACTTC
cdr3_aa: CATSGGLAGEGWETQYF

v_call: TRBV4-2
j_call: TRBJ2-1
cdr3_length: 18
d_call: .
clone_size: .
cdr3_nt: TGTGCCAGCAGCCAAGCTACATTGTCTAGGCAAAATAACAATGAGCAGTTCTTC
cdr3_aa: CASSQATLSRQNNNEQFF

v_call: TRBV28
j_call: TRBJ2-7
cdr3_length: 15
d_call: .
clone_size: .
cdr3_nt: TGTGCCAGCAGTCCGTACAGCGGAACCCCCTACGAGCAGTACTTC
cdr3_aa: CASSPYSGTPYEQYF

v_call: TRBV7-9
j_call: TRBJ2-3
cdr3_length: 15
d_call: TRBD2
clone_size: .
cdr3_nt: TGTGCCAGCAGCTCCTCTAGCGGCCCCCCGGATACGCAGTATTTT
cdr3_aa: CASSSSSGPPDTQYF

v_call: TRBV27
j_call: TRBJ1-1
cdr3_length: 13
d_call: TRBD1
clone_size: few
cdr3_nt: TGTGCCAGCAGCTTGACAGGGGCCACTGAAGCTTTCTTT
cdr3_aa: CASSLTGATEAFF

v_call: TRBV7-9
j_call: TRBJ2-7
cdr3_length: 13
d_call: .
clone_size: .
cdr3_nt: TGTGCCAGCAGCAACAGGGACTCCTACGAGCAGTACTTC
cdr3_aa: CASSNRDSYEQYF

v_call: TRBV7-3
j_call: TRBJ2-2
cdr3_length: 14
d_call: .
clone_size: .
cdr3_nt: TGTGCCAGCAGCCCGGGACAAAACACCGGGGAGCTGTTTTTT
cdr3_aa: CASSPGQNTGELFF

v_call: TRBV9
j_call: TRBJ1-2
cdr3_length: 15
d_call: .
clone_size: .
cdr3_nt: TGTGCCAGCAGCGCCTCAGGGGTAGATCGAAATGGCTACACCTTC
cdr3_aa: CASSASGVDRNGYTF

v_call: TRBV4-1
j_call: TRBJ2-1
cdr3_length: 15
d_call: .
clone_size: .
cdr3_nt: TGCGCCAGCAGCCCCCAGTGGGCGTCCTACAATGAGCAGTTCTTC
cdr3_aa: CASSPQWASYNEQFF

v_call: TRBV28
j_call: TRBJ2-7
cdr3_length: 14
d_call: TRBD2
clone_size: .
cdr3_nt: TGTGCCAGCAGAAGGTGGGGGGGAATCTACGAGCAGTACTTC
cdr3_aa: CASRRWGGIYEQYF

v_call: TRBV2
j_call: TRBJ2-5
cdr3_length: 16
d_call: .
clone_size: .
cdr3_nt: TGTGCCAGCCTCCGGCGGGTCACTTCCGAGCAAGAGACCCAGTACTTC
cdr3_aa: CASLRRVTSEQETQYF

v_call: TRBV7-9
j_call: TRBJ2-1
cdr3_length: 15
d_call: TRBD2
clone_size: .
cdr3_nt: TGTGCCAGCAGCTTAGTTCTAGCGGGGTACAATGAGCAGTTCTTC
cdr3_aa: CASSLVLAGYNEQFF

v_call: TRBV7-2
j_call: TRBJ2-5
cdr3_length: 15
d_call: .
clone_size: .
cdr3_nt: TGTGCCAGCAGCTTAGGCAGGGGCGTCCAAGAGACCCAGTACTTC
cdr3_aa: CASSLGRGVQETQYF

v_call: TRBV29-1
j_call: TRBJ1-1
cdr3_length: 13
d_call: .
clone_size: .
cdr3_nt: TGCAGCGGCCACAGGGAGATGAACACTGAAGCTTTCTTT
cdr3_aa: CSGHREMNTEAFF

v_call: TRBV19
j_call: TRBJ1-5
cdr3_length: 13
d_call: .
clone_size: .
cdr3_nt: TGTGCCAGTAGTATGCAGGGCAATCAGCCCCAGCATTTT
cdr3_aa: CASSMQGNQPQHF

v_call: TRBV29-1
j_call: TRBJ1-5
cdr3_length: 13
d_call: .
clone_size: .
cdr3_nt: TGCAGCGTCCAAACCGGTATCGCAGACACCCAGCATTTT
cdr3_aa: CSVQTGIADTQHF

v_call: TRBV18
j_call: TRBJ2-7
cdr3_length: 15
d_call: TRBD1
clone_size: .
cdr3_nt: TGTGCCAGCTCACTAACCGGGACAGGGGAGTACGAGCAGTACTTC
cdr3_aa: CASSLTGTGEYEQYF

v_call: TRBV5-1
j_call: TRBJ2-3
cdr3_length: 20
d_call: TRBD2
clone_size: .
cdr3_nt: TGCGCCAGCAGCCCCTCTCTCCCAGCGGGGGGCCTCCCTAGCACAGATACGCAGTATTTT
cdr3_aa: CASSPSLPAGGLPSTDTQYF

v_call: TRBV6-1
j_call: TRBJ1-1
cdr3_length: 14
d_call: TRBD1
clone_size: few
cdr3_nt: TGTGCCAGCAGTTTGGGACAGGAAGGCACTGAAGCTTTCTTT
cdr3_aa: CASSLGQEGTEAFF

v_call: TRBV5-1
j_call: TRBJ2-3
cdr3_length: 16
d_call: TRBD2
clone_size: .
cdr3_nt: TGCGCCAGCAGCTCCATAGCGGGGGGAAGCACAGATACGCAGTATTTT
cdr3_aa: CASSSIAGGSTDTQYF

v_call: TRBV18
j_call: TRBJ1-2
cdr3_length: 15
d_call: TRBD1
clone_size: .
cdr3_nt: TGTGCCAGCTCATCCAACAGGGGAATCAGCTATGGCTACACCTTC
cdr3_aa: CASSSNRGISYGYTF

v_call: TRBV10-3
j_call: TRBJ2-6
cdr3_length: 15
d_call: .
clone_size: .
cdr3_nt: TGTGCCATCAGTGAAACAGGGTCTGGGGCCAACGTCCTGACTTTC
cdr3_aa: CAISETGSGANVLTF

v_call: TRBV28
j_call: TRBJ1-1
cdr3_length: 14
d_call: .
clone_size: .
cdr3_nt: TGTGCCAGCAGTTTACTAACAGGCAACCCTGAAGCTTTCTTT
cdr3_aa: CASSLLTGNPEAFF